This T cell receptor beta chain was observed in a study of cytomegalovirus exposure and HLA in healthy donors. Primers included in the PCR were 60 Vbeta and 13 Jbeta primers. Original processing notes: About 11 million shared chains were among the about 80 million unique TCR beta chains that a later analysis counted. Here immunoSEQ multiplex PCR was the method, and the copy in TCRdb shows in-frame clones only, minus some. V and J calls and clone size are given by that table; D and trimming were obtained from the DNA. In the table there are 90,000 to 140,000 clones, approximately 83% of which are singletons. Germline V CDR1 and CDR2: SEHNR, FQNEAQ (reference sequence). The CDR3 totals 15 residues. Study-wide results and caveats: The classifier, whose performance was assessed in both the original and validation cohorts, reportedly diagnosed cytomegalovirus status with high specificity and sensitivity. An observed cluster of highly shared sequence variants was recorded as a likely sequencing artifact.

About this clone itself: The antigen remains unidentified. Germline is not matched at one junction end, which may reflect a read error.

This TCR was recovered from a man younger than 35 in good health and CMV-seronegative. The sequenced sample consisted of PBMCs. The V gene is TRBV7-9, the J gene TRBJ2-7; the match to TRBD1 covers 10 bases. DNA of the CDR3: TGTTCCAGCGCCCCGGAGGGACAGGGGAAGTTTGGGCAGTACTTC. Its protein is CSSAPEGQGKFGQYF.